The text below deals with one T cell receptor (beta chain). CDR3 length: 11 amino acids. The germline CDR1 and CDR2 sequences are SGHDT and YYEEEE. V was clipped by 4 bases and J by 4 bases, with 6 bases between them. The sample originates from a study of blood T cell repertoires in COVID-19. Study-level information: Researchers got acute and convalescent COVID-19 samples from the United States, Italy and Spain. In each case, the material was cDNA or gDNA derived from T cells, B-cell-depleted T cells, or PBMCs.

Original methodology: Estimated nucleated cell counts came from reference gene primer amplification. Libraries were prepared by immunoSEQ multiplex PCR; TCRdb keeps only in-frame clonotypes and omits some of them. The V and J calls and clone size come from that table; D and trimming were worked out from the DNA. The sample yields over 200,000 clones, around 83% seen once. The clonotype was recovered from a woman aged 50 to 60 with acute or convalescent COVID-19. The sample was peripheral blood. V gene TRBV5-6 combines with J gene TRBJ2-7; TRBD2 is a possible D gene (5 bases). The CDR3 nucleotides are TGTGCCAGCAGCCGGGGTTACGAGCAGTACTTC. Its protein product is CASSRGYEQYF.